The subject of this entry is one TCR beta chain. The antigen this receptor binds is unknown. The sample holds no much larger clone one base away, and base qualities are not on file. These data are taken from a study of cytomegalovirus exposure and HLA in healthy donors (dated by TCRdb to the late 2010s). A note on the overall study: An earlier analysis of several hundred of the donors reported over 250 Gb of sequence data and around 100 million unique TCR beta sequences obtained from roughly 180 million T cells. An early release that covered about 600 HLA-typed donors contained 300 to 350 gigabases of sequencing data and roughly 84 million unique TCR sequences. Among the 398 genotyped donors, around 81% belonged to the genetic ancestry cluster associated with self-reported Caucasian donors. The study was designed to test whether signatures of past pathogen exposure could be identified by cataloging public T cell receptors. The T cell repertoires of around 730 subjects were profiled by immunosequencing and related to cytomegalovirus serostatus. Besides the first cohort of about 730 subjects, a separate validation cohort made up of roughly 130 different subjects was used. To predict cytomegalovirus infection status, the study combined high-throughput TCR immunosequencing, statistical association of individual TCRs with disease status, and machine learning. In a later analysis, previously published TCR beta repertoires from 550 to 700 donors were re-analyzed and high-resolution HLA genotyping was added so that TCR occurrence patterns could be studied. Rather than drawing on any new phenotypic data, the later analysis identified candidate immune exposures from TCR beta sequences and the way those sequences occurred across donors. In an earlier analysis of 587 of the donors, high-throughput TCR beta sequencing was used to judge whether each TCR beta V gene segment behaved as functional or pseudogenic. Donor age, sex, ethnicity and CMV serostatus were compiled together with the repertoire data. A later genetic analysis used genome-wide SNP genotypes for 398 of the 666 donors, treating that subset as a discovery cohort. Every discovery cohort repertoire had been produced on one sequencing platform. HLA typing included class I and class II loci at four-digit resolution. Typing coverage varied by locus: 629-630 donors for A, B, C, DRB1 and DQB1; approximately 560 for DQA1; around 570 for DPA1; some 470 for DPB1. Because of strong linkage in the cohort, a few DR-DQ haplotypes were treated as single units for association and clustering. Among 398 genotyped donors of the cohort, an average of 235,054 unique TCR beta nucleotide sequences were sequenced per donor, about a sixth of them non-productive.

The cohort comprised 670 or so healthy bone marrow donors. All cohort members were sampled while nominally healthy, although unrecorded immune exposures were likely present. The donor tested CMV seropositive and was one of the 289 seropositive cohort members. A peripheral blood sample was collected from each donor, and TCR beta sequencing was performed on peripheral blood mononuclear cells. Genomic DNA was extracted from the blood cell samples with the Qiagen DNeasy Blood Extraction Kit. Library creation used the immunoSEQ multiplex PCR assay. For the multiplex PCR, a mixture combining 60 forward primers for TCR Vbeta segments and 13 reverse primers for TCR Jbeta segments was used. The CDR3 region of rearranged TCR beta genes was amplified from genomic DNA with a multiplex PCR assay. The Illumina HiSeq System was used to sequence the amplified TCR beta libraries as 87-base-pair reads. The original methods were these. In a later analysis, around 80 million unique TCR beta chains were counted across the 650 to 750 repertoires, and roughly 11 million of these chains were shared by at least two donors. Raw reads were error-corrected and collapsed into unique sequences by a nearest-neighbor algorithm in which closely related sequences were merged to remove PCR and sequencing errors. Alignment of CDR3 sequences to IMGT reference sequences was used to assign V, D and J gene segments. Each retained sequence needed at least a six-nucleotide match to both a V gene segment and a J gene segment. A rearrangement counted as productive if the CDR3 had no stop codons and remained in frame with V and J, and every other rearrangement counted as non-productive. Following IMGT convention, CDR3 was defined as the stretch from the second conserved V-encoded cysteine up to the conserved J-encoded phenylalanine. The earlier analysis of 587 of the donors excluded sequences that lacked an unambiguous match to a single V gene segment. In an earlier analysis of roughly 600 of the donors, a V segment was called functional when productive rearrangements were above 56.7%, and segregating when the standard deviation between donors exceeded 5%. To diagnose cytomegalovirus status from the catalog of TCR beta chain sequences, a statistical classification framework was built. V and J gene assignment, in a later analysis, came from comparing TCR nucleotide sequences with IMGT/GENE-DB human TR gene sequences. In a later analysis, CDR3 sequences and most-parsimonious VDJ recombination scenarios were assigned using the TCRdist pipeline. In a later analysis, every TCR beta chain was defined by the combination of its CDR3 amino acid sequence and its V-gene family, and reads without a unique V-gene family were dropped. To address suspected cross-contamination and a sequencing artifact, a later analysis removed around 600 highly shared, low-generation-probability nucleotide sequences. A later analysis calculated a clonal expansion index for each public chain from normalized within-repertoire ranks of inferred template counts. In a later analysis, generation probabilities were computed with a VDJ recombination model fitted to out-of-frame rearrangements, and the resulting probabilities were checked against IGoR. In a later analysis, TCR-TCR, TCR-HLA and TCR-CMV co-occurrence was scored with hypergeometric tests, and a repertoire-size bias correction was applied to TCR pairs. False discovery rates were estimated in a later analysis by permuting HLA or CMV assignments 20 times. In a later analysis, co-occurring TCRs were grouped using DBSCAN, with TCRdist sequence similarity added in when clustering inside HLA-allele-positive subsets. For co-occurrence clustering, repertoires with fewer than 30,000 or more than 120,000 public chains were excluded, along with several repertoires with anomalous nucleotide sharing. As stored in TCRdb, this immuneACCESS dataset retains in-frame rearrangements with V and J assigned. A fraction of the clones does not appear; measured against another copy, unresolved V genes explain less than half of the discrepancy, and the remainder lacks a known reason. For V, J and clone size, that table is used; D and trimming come from the DNA. Recorded for this sample are some 130,000 clones; more than 70% of them occurred a single time. The biggest ten clones account for under 1.5% of the sample.

What the study reported, not specific to this receptor: In an earlier analysis of about 550 of the donors, most TCR beta V segments were observed in productive rearrangements about 87% or about 30% of the time, broadly matching IMGT annotations. It was suggested by the authors that the approach could potentially be generalized to other disease states and immunological phenotypes. Sequencing depth was assumed to be roughly uniform across donors in the presence/absence analyses, though that assumption may not hold. Immune exposure information for the cohort was limited to CMV serostatus. Because the 87-base-pair reads could not distinguish some IMGT-functional V segments, including TRBV6-2 and TRBV6-3, those segments were excluded. This cohort had only TCR beta chains sequenced, and the lack of alpha or paired-chain data limited which features could be detected. A group of highly shared sequence variants was considered likely to be a technical artifact of the sequencing pipeline. In a later analysis, about 17,000 TCR beta sequences were associated with specific HLA alleles at a false discovery rate of 0.05. A further reported finding was that TCR beta sequences accurately predicted the HLA-A and HLA-B alleles for most subjects in the first cohort. Correlated functional status among segregating V segments might reflect linkage disequilibrium, but an unknown experimental factor could not be ruled out. V-gene and J-gene trimming of TCR beta chains was associated with a missense DCLRE1C variant in a later genetic analysis, and the association was replicated in an independent cohort. A later analysis found that most CMV-associated TCR beta chains appeared HLA-restricted, with HLA associations seemingly driven largely by CMV exposure. Because counts were too low, 15 to 20 rarely observed V segments, including chromosome 9 orphons, were excluded from the earlier analysis of under 650 of the donors. A later genetic analysis reported fewer N-insertions in productive TCRs among donors in an Asian-associated ancestry cluster than the approximately 670-donor mean. While some public TCRs were present in many individuals, most TCR sequences turned up only very rarely across donors. A later analysis found that TCR association rates varied across HLA loci, with DRB1 alleles showing the most associated TCRs and HLA-C alleles the fewest. A later analysis reported that several top co-occurrence clusters appeared linked to parvovirus B19, influenza, CMV and Epstein-Barr virus. Because HLA typing was unavailable for some donors at each locus, only the typed subset was used in association tests. When HLA alleles, especially DR and DQ, strongly co-occurred, attributing TCR associations to individual alleles was difficult. In both the original and validation cohorts, the classifier was reported to diagnose cytomegalovirus status with high specificity and sensitivity. In a later analysis, HLA-associated TCR beta chains were found to be more clonally expanded and to have lower generation probabilities than equally common non-associated chains. The study gave a list of over 150 TCR beta chains associated with cytomegalovirus. In vitro tests confirmed that a few of the cytomegalovirus-associated TCR beta chains recognize cytomegalovirus antigens.

Measured from the cysteine to the phenylalanine, the CDR3 is 16 residues long. Of all the DNA, just the CDR3 is kept, 48 bases in frame from base 1. CDR1 and CDR2, per the germline V gene, are SGHTA and FQGNSA. V loses 0 bases at its end and J loses 1 base; junction bases beyond the gene matches: 3. The chain is assembled from TRBV7-2 and TRBJ2-7; TRBD2 lines up with 10 middle nucleotides. This clonotype originated in a male donor in good health and CMV-seropositive. Sequencing used PBMCs. The CDR3 protein: CASSLAGTSVSYEQYF. In nucleotides, the sequence is TGTGCCAGCAGCTTAGCTGGGACTAGCGTTTCCTACGAGCAGTACTTC. Reference TRBV7-2 and TRBJ2-7 genes cover what lies past the CDR3, so the full variable domain is GAGVSQSPSNKVTEKGKDVELRCDPISGHTALYWYRQSLGQGLEFLIYFQGNSAPDKSGLPSDRFSAERTGGSVSTLTIQRTQQEDSAVYLCASSLAGTSVSYEQYFGPGTRLTVT.